The T cell receptor beta chain under discussion was sequenced for a study of blood T cell repertoires in COVID-19. Background on the study: Sources were T cells, B-cell-depleted T cells, or PBMCs; the material itself was cDNA or gDNA.

Germline CDR1 is PRHDT and CDR2 is FYEKMQ (reference sequence). CDR3 length: 15 amino acids. V gave up 4 bases and J gave up 0 bases, with 10 bases separating them. Original analysis: Amplifying reference gene primers gave estimates of nucleated cell counts. The repertoire was sequenced with immunoSEQ multiplex PCR; TCRdb's copy has only in-frame clones and lacks some. V and J calls and clone size are as listed in that table; D and trimming were resolved from the DNA. The sample records 250,000 to 300,000 clones, roughly 89% being singletons. Sequenced input: PBMCs or T cells enriched from blood (not recorded which). This rearrangement joins TRBV13 to TRBJ1-3, with D possibly matching TRBD1 (6 bases). The clonotype originates from a man aged 35-49 years who had recovered from COVID-19. The CDR3 loop reads CASSSTGISGNTIYF. The DNA for the CDR3 is TGTGCCAGCAGCTCTACAGGGATCTCTGGAAACACCATATATTTT.